This T cell receptor (beta chain) comes out of a study of vaccination and CD4 T cells after COVID-19. Regarding the study as a whole: Convalescent patients gained a median about 85% of their reactive clones only post-vaccination.

Scientists ran DNA taken from cultured CD4+ T cells through the Oncomine TCR Beta short-read assay for sequencing. TCRdb re-analysed the PCR reads in MiXCR, keeping a single row per CDR3 protein. The sample contains just over 3,000 distinct CDR3 sequences, roughly 23% of which appear only once. By share of the sample, this clonotype is medium-sized. Its antigen is unidentified. Treatment defined: approximately nine-day PBMC culture with coronavirus spike peptide pools or control peptides (ViraFEST assay). Here the sequenced sample was CD4+ T cells from blood, cultured in vitro, taken after SARS-CoV-2 vaccination. The TCR originated in a human donor who had recovered from COVID-19.

This chain's CDR3 is CASSYSESRSYEQYF. The CDR3 bases are TGTGCCAGCAGTTACTCGGAGTCCAGGAGCTACGAGCAGTACTTC. The gene calls are TRBV6-5 and TRBJ2-7; unclear D gene. Germline loops: CDR1 MNHEY, CDR2 SVGAGI. The CDR3 is made up of 15 amino acids. Trimming stripped 0 bases from V and 3 bases from J, with 12 bases between.